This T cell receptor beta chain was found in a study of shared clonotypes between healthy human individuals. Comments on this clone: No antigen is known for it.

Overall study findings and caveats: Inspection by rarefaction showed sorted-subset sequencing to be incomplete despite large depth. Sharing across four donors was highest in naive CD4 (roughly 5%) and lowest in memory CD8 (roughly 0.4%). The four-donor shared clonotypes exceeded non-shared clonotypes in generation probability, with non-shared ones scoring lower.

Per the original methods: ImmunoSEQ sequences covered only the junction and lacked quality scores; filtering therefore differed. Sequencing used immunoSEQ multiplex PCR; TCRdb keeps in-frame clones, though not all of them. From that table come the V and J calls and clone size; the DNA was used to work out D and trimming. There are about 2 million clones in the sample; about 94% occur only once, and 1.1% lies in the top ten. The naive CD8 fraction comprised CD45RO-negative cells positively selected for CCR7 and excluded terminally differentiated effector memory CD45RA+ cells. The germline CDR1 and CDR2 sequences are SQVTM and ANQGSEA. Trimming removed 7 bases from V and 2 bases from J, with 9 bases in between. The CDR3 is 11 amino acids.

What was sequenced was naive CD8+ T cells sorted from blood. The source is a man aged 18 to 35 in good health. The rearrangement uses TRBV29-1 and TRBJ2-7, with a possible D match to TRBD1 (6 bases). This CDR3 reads CSAGTTYEQYF. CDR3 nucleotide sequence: TGCAGCGCCGGGACAACCTACGAGCAGTACTTC.